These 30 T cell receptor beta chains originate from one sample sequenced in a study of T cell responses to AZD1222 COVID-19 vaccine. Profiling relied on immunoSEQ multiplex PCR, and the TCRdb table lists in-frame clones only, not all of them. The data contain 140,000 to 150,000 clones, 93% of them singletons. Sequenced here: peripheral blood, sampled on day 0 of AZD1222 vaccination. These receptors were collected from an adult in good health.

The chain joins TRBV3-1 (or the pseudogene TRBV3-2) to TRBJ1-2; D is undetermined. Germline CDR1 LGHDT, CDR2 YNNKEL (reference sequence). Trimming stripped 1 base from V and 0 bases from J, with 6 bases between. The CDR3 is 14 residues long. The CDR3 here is CASSQGAANYGYTF. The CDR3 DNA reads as TGTGCCAGCAGCCAAGGGGCAGCTAACTATGGCTACACCTTC.

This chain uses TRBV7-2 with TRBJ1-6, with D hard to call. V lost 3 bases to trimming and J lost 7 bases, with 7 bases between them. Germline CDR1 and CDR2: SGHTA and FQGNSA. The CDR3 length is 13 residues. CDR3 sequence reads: CASSLDYNSPLHF. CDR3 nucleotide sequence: TGTGCCAGCAGCTTGGACTACAATTCACCCCTCCACTTT.

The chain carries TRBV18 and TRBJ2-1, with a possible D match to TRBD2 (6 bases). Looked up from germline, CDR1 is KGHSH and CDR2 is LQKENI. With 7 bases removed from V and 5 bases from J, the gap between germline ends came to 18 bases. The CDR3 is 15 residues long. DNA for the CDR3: TGTGCCAGCTGTTTCGGGGGATTTGAGGACAATGAGCAGTTCTTC. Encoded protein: CASCFGGFEDNEQFF.

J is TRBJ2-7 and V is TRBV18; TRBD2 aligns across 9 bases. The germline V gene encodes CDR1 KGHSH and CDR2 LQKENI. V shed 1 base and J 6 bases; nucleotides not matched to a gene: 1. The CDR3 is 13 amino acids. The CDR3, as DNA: TGTGCCAGCTCACCACTAGCGGGAGCCGAGCAGTACTTC. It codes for CASSPLAGAEQYF.

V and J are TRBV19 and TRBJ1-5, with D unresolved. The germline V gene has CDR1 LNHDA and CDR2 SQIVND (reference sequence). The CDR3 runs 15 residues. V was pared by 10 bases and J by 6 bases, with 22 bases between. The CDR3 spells CATINGRELTQPQHF. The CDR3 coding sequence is TGTGCCACCATCAACGGGCGGGAACTGACTCAGCCCCAGCATTTT.

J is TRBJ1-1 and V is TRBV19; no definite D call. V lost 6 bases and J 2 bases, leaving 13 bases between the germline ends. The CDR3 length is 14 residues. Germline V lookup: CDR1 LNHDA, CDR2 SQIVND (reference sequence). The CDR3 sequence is CASRPRVINTEAFF. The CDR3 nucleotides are TGTGCCAGTAGACCTCGGGTTATCAACACTGAAGCTTTCTTT.

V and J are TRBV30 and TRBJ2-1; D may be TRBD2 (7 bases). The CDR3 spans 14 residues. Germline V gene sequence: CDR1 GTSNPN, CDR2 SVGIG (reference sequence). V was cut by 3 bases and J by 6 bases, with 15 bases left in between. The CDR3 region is CAWRPIAGANEQFF. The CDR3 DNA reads TGTGCCTGGAGACCGATCGCGGGGGCCAATGAGCAGTTCTTC.

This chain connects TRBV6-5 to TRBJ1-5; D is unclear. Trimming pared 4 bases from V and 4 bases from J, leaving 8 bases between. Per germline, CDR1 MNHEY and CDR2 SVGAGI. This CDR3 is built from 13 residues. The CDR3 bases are TGTGCCAGCAGTTCCGGCCCTAATCAGCCCCAGCATTTT. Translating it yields CASSSGPNQPQHF.

The CDR3 DNA reads as TGTGCCAGCAGCCCTAGTCCCCAGGGGGCCGGCACTGAAGCTTTCTTT. It encodes CASSPSPQGAGTEAFF. The V call is TRBV5-4, the J call TRBJ1-1; 8 nucleotides agree with TRBD1. Germline V gives CDR1 SGHNT, CDR2 YYREEE (reference sequence). With V trimmed by 4 bases and J by 4 bases, 12 bases remained unmatched. The CDR3 totals 16 residues.

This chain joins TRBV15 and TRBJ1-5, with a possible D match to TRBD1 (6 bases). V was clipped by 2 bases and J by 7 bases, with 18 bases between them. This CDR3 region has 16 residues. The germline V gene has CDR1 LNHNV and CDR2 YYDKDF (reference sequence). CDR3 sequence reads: CATSRSTTGYPQPQHF. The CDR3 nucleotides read TGTGCCACCAGCAGATCGACCACAGGGTATCCCCAGCCCCAGCATTTT.

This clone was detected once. CDR3 loop: CASRETPGYEQYF. CDR3 sequence (DNA): TGTGCCAGCAGGGAAACCCCGGGGTACGAGCAGTACTTC. This chain connects TRBV12-3 or TRBV12-4 to TRBJ2-7; possible D gene TRBD2, 5 bases. Trimming cost V 6 bases and J 4 bases, with 13 bases left between them. This CDR3 is built from 13 residues.

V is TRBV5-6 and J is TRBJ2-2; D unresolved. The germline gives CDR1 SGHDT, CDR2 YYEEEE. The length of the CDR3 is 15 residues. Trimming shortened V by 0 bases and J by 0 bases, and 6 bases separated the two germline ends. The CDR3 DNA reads TGTGCCAGCAGCTTGGACTACCCGAACACCGGGGAGCTGTTTTTT. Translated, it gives CASSLDYPNTGELFF.

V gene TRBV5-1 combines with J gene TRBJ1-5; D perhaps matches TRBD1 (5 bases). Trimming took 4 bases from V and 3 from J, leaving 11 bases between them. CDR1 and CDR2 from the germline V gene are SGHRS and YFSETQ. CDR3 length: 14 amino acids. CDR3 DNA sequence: TGCGCCAGCAGCCCCCAGGGAGACAATCAGCCCCAGCATTTT. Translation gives CASSPQGDNQPQHF.

Here the CDR3 reads CASSSAGHLNHNSPLHF. CDR3 DNA sequence: TGTGCCAGCAGCTCCGCCGGACACCTCAACCATAATTCACCCCTCCACTTT. V is TRBV5-5 and J is TRBJ1-6, with a tentative D call TRBD1 (5 bases). The CDR3 has 17 amino acids. The ends were cut back, 3 bases at V and 5 bases at J, with 18 bases in the middle. Germline assignment: CDR1 SGHKS and CDR2 YYEKEE (reference sequence).

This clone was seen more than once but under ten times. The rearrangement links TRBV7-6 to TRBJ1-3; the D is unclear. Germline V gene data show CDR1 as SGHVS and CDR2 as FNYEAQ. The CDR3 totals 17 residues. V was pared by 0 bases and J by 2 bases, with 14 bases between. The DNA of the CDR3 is TGTGCCAGCAGCTTAGCCCCCCAAAGGGCGGCTGGAAACACCATATATTTT. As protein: CASSLAPQRAAGNTIYF.

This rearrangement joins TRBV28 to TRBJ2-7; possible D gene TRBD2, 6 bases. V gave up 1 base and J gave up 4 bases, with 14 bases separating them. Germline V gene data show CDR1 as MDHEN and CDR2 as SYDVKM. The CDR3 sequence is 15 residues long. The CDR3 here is CASSLSGQGGYEQYF. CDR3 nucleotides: TGTGCCAGCAGTTTATCGGGGCAGGGAGGTTACGAGCAGTACTTC.

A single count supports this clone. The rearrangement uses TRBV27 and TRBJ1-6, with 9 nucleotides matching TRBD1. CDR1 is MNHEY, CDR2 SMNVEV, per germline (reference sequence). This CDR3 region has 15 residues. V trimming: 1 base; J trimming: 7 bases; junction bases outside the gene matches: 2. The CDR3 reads CASSLLTGGNSPLHF. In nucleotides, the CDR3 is TGTGCCAGCAGTTTATTGACAGGGGGGAATTCACCCCTCCACTTT.

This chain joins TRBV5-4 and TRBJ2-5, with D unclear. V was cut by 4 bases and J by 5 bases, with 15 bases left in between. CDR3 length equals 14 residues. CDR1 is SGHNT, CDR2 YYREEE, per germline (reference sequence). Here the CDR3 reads CASSPDAHGETQYF. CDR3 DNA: TGTGCCAGCAGCCCGGACGCCCATGGTGAGACCCAGTACTTC. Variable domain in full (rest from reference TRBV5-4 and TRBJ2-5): ETGVTQSPTHLIKTRGQQVTLRCSSQSGHNTVSWYQQALGQGPQFIFQYYREEENGRGNFPPRFSGLQFPNYSSELNVNALELDDSALYLCASSPDAHGETQYFGPGTRLLVL.

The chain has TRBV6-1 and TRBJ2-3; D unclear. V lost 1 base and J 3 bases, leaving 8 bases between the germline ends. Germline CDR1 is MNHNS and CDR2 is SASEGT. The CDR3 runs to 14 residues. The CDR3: CASSEVQITDTQYF. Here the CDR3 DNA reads TGTGCCAGCAGTGAAGTCCAAATAACAGATACGCAGTATTTT.

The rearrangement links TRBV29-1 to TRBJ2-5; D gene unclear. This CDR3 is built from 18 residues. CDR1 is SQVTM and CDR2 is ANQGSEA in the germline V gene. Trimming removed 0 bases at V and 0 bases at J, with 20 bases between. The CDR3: CSVEDSLSWTANQETQYF. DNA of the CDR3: TGCAGCGTTGAAGATAGTCTATCATGGACCGCGAACCAAGAGACCCAGTACTTC.

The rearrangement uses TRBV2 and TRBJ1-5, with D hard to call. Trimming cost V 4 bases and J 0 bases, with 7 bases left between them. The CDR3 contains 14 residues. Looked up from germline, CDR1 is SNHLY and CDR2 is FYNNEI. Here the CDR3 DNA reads TGTGCCAGCAGTGGAGTCTATAGCAATCAGCCCCAGCATTTT. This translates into CASSGVYSNQPQHF.

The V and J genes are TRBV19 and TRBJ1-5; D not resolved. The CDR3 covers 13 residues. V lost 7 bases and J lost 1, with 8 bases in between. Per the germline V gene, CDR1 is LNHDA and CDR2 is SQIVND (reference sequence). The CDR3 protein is CASMTTSNQPQHF. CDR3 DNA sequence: TGTGCCAGTATGACCACGAGCAATCAGCCCCAGCATTTT.

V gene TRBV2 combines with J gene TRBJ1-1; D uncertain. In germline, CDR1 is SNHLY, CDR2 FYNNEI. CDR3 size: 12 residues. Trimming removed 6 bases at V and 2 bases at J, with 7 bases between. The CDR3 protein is CASRLVNTEAFF. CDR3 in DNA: TGTGCCAGCAGGCTGGTTAACACTGAAGCTTTCTTT. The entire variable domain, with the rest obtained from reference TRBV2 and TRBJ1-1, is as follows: EPEVTQTPSHQVTQMGQEVILRCVPISNHLYFYWYRQILGQKVEFLVSFYNNEISEKSEIFDDQFSVERPDGSNFTLKIRSTKLEDSAMYFCASRLVNTEAFFGQGTRLTVV.

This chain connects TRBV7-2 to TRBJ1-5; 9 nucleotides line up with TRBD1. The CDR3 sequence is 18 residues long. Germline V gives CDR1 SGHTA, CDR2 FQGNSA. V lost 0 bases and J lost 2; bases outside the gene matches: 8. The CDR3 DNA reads TGTGCCAGCAGCTTAGCATTCGGGACAGGGCAAGGCAATCAGCCCCAGCATTTT. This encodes CASSLAFGTGQGNQPQHF.

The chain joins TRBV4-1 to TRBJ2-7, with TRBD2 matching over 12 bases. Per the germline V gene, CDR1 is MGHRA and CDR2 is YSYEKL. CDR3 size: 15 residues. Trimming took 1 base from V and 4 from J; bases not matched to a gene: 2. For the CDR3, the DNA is TGCGCCAGCAGCCAAGGGACTAGCGGGAAATACGAGCAGTACTTC. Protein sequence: CASSQGTSGKYEQYF.

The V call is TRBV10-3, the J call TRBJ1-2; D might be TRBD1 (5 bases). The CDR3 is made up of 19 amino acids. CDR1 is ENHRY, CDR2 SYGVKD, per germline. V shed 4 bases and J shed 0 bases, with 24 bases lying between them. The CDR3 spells CAISAHAPGTVGSNYGYTF. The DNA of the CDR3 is TGTGCCATCAGTGCCCATGCCCCCGGGACCGTCGGATCTAACTATGGCTACACCTTC.

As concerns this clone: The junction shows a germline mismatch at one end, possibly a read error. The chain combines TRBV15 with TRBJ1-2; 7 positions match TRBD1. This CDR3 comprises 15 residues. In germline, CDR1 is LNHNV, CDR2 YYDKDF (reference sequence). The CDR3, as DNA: TGTGCCACCAGTAGAGATCCAACAGGGGACTATGGCTACACCTTC. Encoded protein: CATSRDPTGDYGYTF.

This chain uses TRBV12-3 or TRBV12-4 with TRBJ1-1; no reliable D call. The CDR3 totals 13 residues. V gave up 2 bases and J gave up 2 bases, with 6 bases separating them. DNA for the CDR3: TGTGCCAGCAGTTTATGGACCAACACTGAAGCTTTCTTT. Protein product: CASSLWTNTEAFF.

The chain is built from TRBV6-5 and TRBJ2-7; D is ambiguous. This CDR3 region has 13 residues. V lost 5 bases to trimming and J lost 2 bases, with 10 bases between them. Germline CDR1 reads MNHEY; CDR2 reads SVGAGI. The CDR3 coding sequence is TGTGCCAGCAGTCCAAGTGCGGCCTACGAGCAGTACTTC. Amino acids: CASSPSAAYEQYF.

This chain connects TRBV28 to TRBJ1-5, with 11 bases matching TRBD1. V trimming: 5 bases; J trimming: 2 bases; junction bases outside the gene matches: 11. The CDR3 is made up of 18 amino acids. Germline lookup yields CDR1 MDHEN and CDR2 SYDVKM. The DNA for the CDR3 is TGTGCCAGCAGTGGCGGGACAGGGGGTATTTTTGGCAATCAGCCCCAGCATTTT. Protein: CASSGGTGGIFGNQPQHF.